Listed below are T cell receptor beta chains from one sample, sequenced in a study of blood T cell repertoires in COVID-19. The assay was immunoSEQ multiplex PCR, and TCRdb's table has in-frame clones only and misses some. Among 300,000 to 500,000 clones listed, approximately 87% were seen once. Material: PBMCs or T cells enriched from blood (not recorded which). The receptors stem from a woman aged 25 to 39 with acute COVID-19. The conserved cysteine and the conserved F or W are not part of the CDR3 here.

cdr3_aa: ASSGQGDNSPLH
v_call: TRBV2
j_call: TRBJ1-6

cdr3_aa: ASSPELGGNEQF
v_call: TRBV9
j_call: TRBJ2-1

cdr3_aa: ASSWGAGVGTEAF
v_call: TRBV7-8
j_call: TRBJ1-1

cdr3_aa: ASSPQAQYNQPQH
v_call: TRBV2
j_call: TRBJ1-5

cdr3_aa: ASSPGSGTGELF
v_call: TRBV7-3
j_call: TRBJ2-2

cdr3_aa: ASGLVLGGALNTEAF
v_call: TRBV12-5
j_call: TRBJ1-1

cdr3_aa: ASSLAPTGSGETQY
v_call: TRBV7-2
j_call: TRBJ2-5

cdr3_aa: ASRGEGLEAF
v_call: TRBV5-4
j_call: TRBJ1-1

cdr3_aa: ATSMDRTNYGYT
v_call: TRBV15
j_call: TRBJ1-2

cdr3_aa: ATSDLQGGRTEAF
v_call: TRBV24-1
j_call: TRBJ1-1

cdr3_aa: ASSHVQGGTATDTQY
v_call: TRBV3-1/TRBV3-2
j_call: TRBJ2-3

cdr3_aa: ASSPRGSGGNTEAF
v_call: TRBV5-4
j_call: TRBJ1-1

cdr3_aa: ASRGQGEKAGELF
v_call: TRBV6-5
j_call: TRBJ2-2

cdr3_aa: ASSPKNGHRSYEQY
v_call: TRBV7-9
j_call: TRBJ2-7

cdr3_aa: ASFLSGTDTQY
v_call: TRBV5-4
j_call: TRBJ2-3

cdr3_aa: ASSLIRGGEQY
v_call: TRBV28
j_call: TRBJ2-7

cdr3_aa: ASSFQGAPEDTQY
v_call: TRBV27
j_call: TRBJ2-3

cdr3_aa: ASSDTGNTEAF
v_call: TRBV7-6
j_call: TRBJ1-1

cdr3_aa: ASSRHSYEQY
v_call: TRBV6-2/TRBV6-3
j_call: TRBJ2-7

cdr3_aa: ASSQGELANSGANVLT
v_call: TRBV4-3
j_call: TRBJ2-6

cdr3_aa: ASSSTTGGTILF
v_call: TRBV5-1
j_call: TRBJ1-4

cdr3_aa: ASSQESGGVGEKLF
v_call: TRBV3-1/TRBV3-2
j_call: TRBJ1-4

cdr3_aa: ASSFGGAGDTQY
v_call: TRBV6-2/TRBV6-3
j_call: TRBJ2-3

cdr3_aa: ASSLESGIYNSPLH
v_call: TRBV7-8
j_call: TRBJ1-6

cdr3_aa: ASGLVNSGTGVHEQF
v_call: TRBV12-5
j_call: TRBJ2-1

cdr3_aa: ASSWTSGDSYEQY
v_call: TRBV7-8
j_call: TRBJ2-7

cdr3_aa: SAEPGTGLNTEAF
v_call: TRBV29-1
j_call: TRBJ1-1

cdr3_aa: ASSLTPGTTGTDTQY
v_call: TRBV7-3
j_call: TRBJ2-3

cdr3_aa: ASASHLAREAF
v_call: TRBV27
j_call: TRBJ1-1

cdr3_aa: ASSEVGTFTEAF
v_call: TRBV2
j_call: TRBJ1-1

cdr3_aa: ASSSGLAGYTDTQY
v_call: TRBV19
j_call: TRBJ2-3

cdr3_aa: AISDLTPEAGELF
v_call: TRBV10-3
j_call: TRBJ2-2

cdr3_aa: ATSLGADQPQH
v_call: TRBV15
j_call: TRBJ1-5

cdr3_aa: ASSVRDYTFYEQY
v_call: TRBV9
j_call: TRBJ2-7

cdr3_aa: ASSLSGGGGDRSYEQY
v_call: TRBV27
j_call: TRBJ2-7

cdr3_aa: ASSVVAGAYEQY
v_call: TRBV9
j_call: TRBJ2-7

cdr3_aa: ASRLTGGEKLF
v_call: TRBV2
j_call: TRBJ1-4

cdr3_aa: ASSFGGPGTGELF
v_call: TRBV7-2
j_call: TRBJ2-2

cdr3_aa: ASSQTGGGFAANEKLF
v_call: TRBV7-8
j_call: TRBJ1-4

cdr3_aa: ASSSGTSGSDTQY
v_call: TRBV7-2
j_call: TRBJ2-3

cdr3_aa: ATSRETGQDGKLF
v_call: TRBV15
j_call: TRBJ1-4

cdr3_aa: ASQTRERDEQF
v_call: TRBV5-1
j_call: TRBJ2-1

cdr3_aa: ASSSSEGYT
v_call: TRBV7-6
j_call: TRBJ1-2

cdr3_aa: ASSLGSRGLNTEAF
v_call: TRBV11-2
j_call: TRBJ1-1

cdr3_aa: ASSSDRGYTEAF
v_call: TRBV5-1
j_call: TRBJ1-1

cdr3_aa: ASSVGTGAQGAYEQY
v_call: TRBV6-4
j_call: TRBJ2-7